Shown below are 17 T cell receptor beta chains from a single sample sequenced in a study of cytomegalovirus exposure and HLA in healthy donors. The PCR contained 60 Vbeta and 13 Jbeta primers. Repertoires were generated with immunoSEQ multiplex PCR, while TCRdb's copy carries only in-frame clones and drops some. This sample has about 180,000 clones; around 77% occur once, and the top ten carry about 2.4%. The sequencing input was PBMCs. The receptors originated from a man in his sixties in good health and CMV-seronegative.

The chain couples TRBV5-5 to TRBJ2-5, with 7 bases identical to TRBD2. Germline loops: CDR1 SGHKS, CDR2 YYEKEE (reference sequence). The CDR3 has 14 amino acids. V dropped 6 bases and J dropped 1; count of bases not matched to a gene: 6. The CDR3 sequence: CASIRGDIQETQYF. CDR3 DNA sequence: TGTGCCAGCATCCGGGGGGATATCCAAGAGACCCAGTACTTC.

V is TRBV7-9 and J is TRBJ1-2, with 10 positions matching TRBD1. The length of the CDR3 is 15 residues. CDR1 is SEHNR and CDR2 is FQNEAQ in the germline V gene (reference sequence). V lost 5 bases, J lost 3 bases, and 6 bases stayed unmatched. CDR3 sequence reads: CASSPATGGDYGYTF. For the CDR3, the DNA is TGTGCCAGCAGCCCAGCGACAGGGGGCGACTATGGCTACACCTTC.

The V and J genes are TRBV28 and TRBJ1-5; possible D gene TRBD1, 5 bases. The CDR3 consists of 15 residues. The germline V gene encodes CDR1 MDHEN and CDR2 SYDVKM. V lost 1 base and J lost 5, with 12 bases in between. CDR3 amino acids: CASSLLGGDHQPQHF. CDR3 in DNA: TGTGCCAGCAGTTTATTGGGCGGGGACCATCAGCCCCAGCATTTT.

The chain combines TRBV10-3 with TRBJ2-2, with a possible D match to TRBD2 (5 bases). Trimming stripped 7 bases from V and 6 bases from J, with 15 bases between. Germline V gives CDR1 ENHRY, CDR2 SYGVKD. This CDR3 region has 14 residues. CDR3 loop: CAIMGSGVPGELFF. The CDR3 DNA reads TGTGCCATCATGGGGAGTGGGGTCCCCGGGGAGCTGTTTTTT.

This chain uses TRBV6-6 with TRBJ2-1; the D is unclear. The germline V gene has CDR1 MNHNY and CDR2 SVGAGI (reference sequence). V was trimmed by 5 bases and J by 4 bases, leaving 6 bases between them. The CDR3 is 12 residues long. The DNA of the CDR3 is TGTGCCAGCAGTAAAGAGTACAATGAGCAGTTCTTC. This gives the protein CASSKEYNEQFF.

The chain is built from TRBV21-1 and TRBJ1-1; the listed D gene, TRBD1, was not tested against the DNA. TRBV21-1 is a pseudogene segment. The CDR3 extends over 15 amino acids. In nucleotides, the CDR3 is TGTGCCAGCAGCAAAGAGAGGGGCAGGGGGACTGAAGCTTTCTTT. As protein: CASSKERGRGTEAFF.

The rearrangement joins TRBV29-1 to TRBJ1-1; 7 nucleotides line up with TRBD1. The germline V gene has CDR1 SQVTM and CDR2 ANQGSEA. The CDR3 is made up of 16 amino acids. The ends lost 3 bases at V and 1 base at J; junction bases unmatched: 11. The CDR3 region is CSVDEAKGASNTEAFF. CDR3 coding DNA: TGCAGCGTTGACGAGGCGAAGGGGGCATCGAACACTGAAGCTTTCTTT.

The genes are TRBV9 and TRBJ2-1, with D perhaps matching TRBD2 (5 bases). This CDR3 comprises 15 residues. Germline CDR1 and CDR2: SGDLS and YYNGEE. Between the trimmed V and J ends, which lost 0 bases and 2 bases, there was a span of 9 bases. The CDR3 DNA sequence: TGTGCCAGCAGCGTAGAGCGGTGGACCTACAATGAGCAGTTCTTC. Its protein is CASSVERWTYNEQFF.

CDR3: CAISGVGRTEAFF. The CDR3, as DNA: TGTGCCATCAGTGGAGTGGGGAGGACTGAAGCTTTCTTT. The chain is built from TRBV10-3 and TRBJ1-1, with no clear D. V was shortened by 4 bases and J by 5 bases, with 11 bases between the two germline ends. The CDR3 sequence is 13 residues long. Germline V CDR1 and CDR2: ENHRY, SYGVKD.

There are a few counts of this clone. The chain couples TRBV6-6 to TRBJ2-7, with 11 bases matching TRBD2. The V and J ends lost 2 bases and 3 bases, in that order; junction bases with no gene match: 0. CDR1 is MNHNY, CDR2 SVGAGI, per germline (reference sequence). The CDR3 extends over 14 amino acids. CDR3 amino acids: CASSYTSGSYEQYF. The CDR3 nucleotides read TGTGCCAGCAGTTACACTAGCGGGAGCTACGAGCAGTACTTC.

J is TRBJ2-7 and V is TRBV6-1; 9 bases agree with TRBD1. The V gene's germline CDR1 is MNHNS and CDR2 SASEGT. There are 15 residues in the CDR3. J was trimmed by 1 base and V by 2 bases; bases with no gene match: 3. The chain's CDR3 is CASSETDRGSYEQYF. Written as DNA, the CDR3 is TGTGCCAGCAGTGAAACGGACAGGGGTTCCTACGAGCAGTACTTC.

The chain couples TRBV6-5 to TRBJ2-1; 12 positions agree with TRBD2. Germline lookup yields CDR1 MNHEY and CDR2 SVGAGI. This CDR3 is built from 13 residues. J lost 9 bases, V lost 8 bases, and 5 bases had no gene match. The CDR3 coding sequence is TGTGCCAGCCGACTAGCGGGAGCGCGTGAGCAGTTCTTC. Protein sequence: CASRLAGAREQFF.

This chain connects TRBV7-2 to TRBJ1-5; D remains ambiguous. CDR3 length equals 16 residues. The germline V gene encodes CDR1 SGHTA and CDR2 FQGNSA. The V and J ends lost 2 bases and 2 bases respectively, with 13 bases between them. The CDR3: CASSLQGLGGNQPQHF. The CDR3 region has the DNA TGTGCCAGCAGCTTACAAGGATTGGGAGGCAATCAGCCCCAGCATTTT.

The chain couples TRBV20-1 to TRBJ1-1; D remains ambiguous. CDR3 size: 11 residues. The germline V and J ends were trimmed by 6 bases and 1 base, with 6 bases remaining between them. Germline values: CDR1 DFQATT, CDR2 SNEGSKA (reference sequence). In DNA form, the CDR3 reads TGCAGTGCCGCAGGGAACACTGAAGCTTTCTTT. It translates to CSAAGNTEAFF.

On this clone: One junction end disagrees with the germline gene, perhaps due to a read error. V gene TRBV2 combines with J gene TRBJ1-5, with TRBD1 as a possible D gene (5 bases). CDR3 size: 15 residues. Germline V gene lookup returns CDR1 SNHLY and CDR2 FYNNEI. CDR3 in DNA: TGTGCCGGCAGTGCCTGGGGGGATTCGAAGCAGCCCCAGCATTTT. It specifies CAGSAWGDSKQPQHF.

This clone was seen only a few times. This chain links TRBV5-1 with TRBJ2-7; 9 bases are a match to TRBD2. The CDR3 covers 15 residues. Germline CDR1 reads SGHRS; CDR2 reads YFSETQ. V lost 2 bases and J lost 6; bases outside the gene matches: 9. Here the CDR3 DNA reads TGCGCCAGCAGCTTATCGCCTAGCGGGAACGCCGAGCAGTACTTC. It encodes CASSLSPSGNAEQYF.

This clone was counted a single time. The J gene is TRBJ1-1, the V gene TRBV6-5; D is possibly TRBD1 (6 bases). Trimming took off 5 bases at V and 1 base at J, with 8 bases between the two ends. The germline V gene encodes CDR1 MNHEY and CDR2 SVGAGI. This CDR3 has 13 amino acids. The CDR3 DNA sequence: TGTGCCAGCAGTGGCAGGGGGAACACTGAAGCTTTCTTT. Protein product: CASSGRGNTEAFF.